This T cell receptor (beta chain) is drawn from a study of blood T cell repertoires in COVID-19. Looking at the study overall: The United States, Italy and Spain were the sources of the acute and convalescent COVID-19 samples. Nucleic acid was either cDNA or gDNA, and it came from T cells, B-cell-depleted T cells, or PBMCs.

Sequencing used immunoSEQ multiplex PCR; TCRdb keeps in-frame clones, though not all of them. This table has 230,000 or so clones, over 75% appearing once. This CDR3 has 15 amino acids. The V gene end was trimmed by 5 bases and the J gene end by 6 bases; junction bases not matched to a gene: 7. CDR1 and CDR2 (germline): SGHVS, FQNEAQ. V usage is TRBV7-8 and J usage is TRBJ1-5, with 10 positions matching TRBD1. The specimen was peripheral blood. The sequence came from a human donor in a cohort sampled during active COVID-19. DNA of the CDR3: TGTGCCAGCAGCATGACAGGGGGCGGAGGTCAGCCCCAGCATTTT. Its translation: CASSMTGGGGQPQHF.